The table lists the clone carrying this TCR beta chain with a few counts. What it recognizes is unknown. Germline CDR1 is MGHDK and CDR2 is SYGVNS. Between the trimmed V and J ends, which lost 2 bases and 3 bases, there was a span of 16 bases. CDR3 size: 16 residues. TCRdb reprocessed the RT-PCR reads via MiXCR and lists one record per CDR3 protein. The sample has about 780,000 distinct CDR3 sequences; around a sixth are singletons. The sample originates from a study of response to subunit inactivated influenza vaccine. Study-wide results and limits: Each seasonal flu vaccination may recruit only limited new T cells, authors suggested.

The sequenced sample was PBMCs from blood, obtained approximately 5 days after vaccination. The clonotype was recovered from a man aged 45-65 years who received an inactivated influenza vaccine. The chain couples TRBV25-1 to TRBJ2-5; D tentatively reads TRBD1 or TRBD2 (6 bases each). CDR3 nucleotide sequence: TGTGCCAGCAGTGAAGGAAGGGGGACTGAAAAAGAGACCCAGTACTTC. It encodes CASSEGRGTEKETQYF.